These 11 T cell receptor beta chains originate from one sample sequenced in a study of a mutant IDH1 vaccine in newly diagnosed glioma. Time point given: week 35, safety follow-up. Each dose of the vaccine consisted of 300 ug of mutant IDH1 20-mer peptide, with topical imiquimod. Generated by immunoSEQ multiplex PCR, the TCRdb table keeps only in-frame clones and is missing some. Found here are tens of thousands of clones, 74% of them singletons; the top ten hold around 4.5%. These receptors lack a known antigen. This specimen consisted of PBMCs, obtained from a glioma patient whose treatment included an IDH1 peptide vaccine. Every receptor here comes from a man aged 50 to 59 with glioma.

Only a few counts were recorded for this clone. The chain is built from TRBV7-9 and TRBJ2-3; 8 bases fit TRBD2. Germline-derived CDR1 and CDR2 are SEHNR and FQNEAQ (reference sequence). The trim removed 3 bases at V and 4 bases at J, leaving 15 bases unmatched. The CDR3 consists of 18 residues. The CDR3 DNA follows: TGTGCCAGCAGCTTTCGTCCGGGGCGGGGGGTGAACCCAGATACGCAGTATTTT. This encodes CASSFRPGRGVNPDTQYF.

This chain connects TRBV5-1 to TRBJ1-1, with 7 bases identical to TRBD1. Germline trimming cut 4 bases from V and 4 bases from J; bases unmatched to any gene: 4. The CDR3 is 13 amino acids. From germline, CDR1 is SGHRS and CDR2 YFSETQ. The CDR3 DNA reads TGCGCCAGCAGCCCACAGGGGCGCACTGAAGCTTTCTTT. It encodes CASSPQGRTEAFF. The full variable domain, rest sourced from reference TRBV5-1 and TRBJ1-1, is KAGVTQTPRYLIKTRGQQVTLSCSPISGHRSVSWYQQTPGQGLQFLFEYFSETQRNKGNFPGRFSGRQFSNSRSEMNVSTLELGDSALYLCASSPQGRTEAFFGQGTRLTVV.

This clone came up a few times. CDR3 sequence reads: CASSASPNQPQHF. Written as DNA, the CDR3 is TGTGCCAGCAGTGCATCCCCAAATCAGCCCCAGCATTTT. The chain links TRBV6-4 to TRBJ1-5; the D is unclear. The CDR3 is made up of 13 amino acids. The V gene's germline CDR1 is MRHNA and CDR2 SNTAGT. With 4 bases removed from V and 4 bases from J, the gap between germline ends came to 8 bases.

The CDR3 protein is CASSLSPWGNQPQHF. CDR3 sequence (DNA): TGTGCCAGCAGCTTAAGCCCCTGGGGCAATCAGCCCCAGCATTTT. The chain employs TRBV7-2 and TRBJ1-5; D not resolved. Deletions cut 2 bases from V and 2 bases from J, with 10 bases between. Germline V gene data show CDR1 as SGHTA and CDR2 as FQGNSA. The CDR3 has 15 amino acids.

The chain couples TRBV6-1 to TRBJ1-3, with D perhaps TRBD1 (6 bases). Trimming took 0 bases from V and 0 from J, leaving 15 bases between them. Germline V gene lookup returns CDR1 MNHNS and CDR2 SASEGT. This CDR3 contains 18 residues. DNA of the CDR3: TGTGCCAGCAGTGAAGCGGGGGCAGGACTTCGCTCTGGAAACACCATATATTTT. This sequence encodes CASSEAGAGLRSGNTIYF.

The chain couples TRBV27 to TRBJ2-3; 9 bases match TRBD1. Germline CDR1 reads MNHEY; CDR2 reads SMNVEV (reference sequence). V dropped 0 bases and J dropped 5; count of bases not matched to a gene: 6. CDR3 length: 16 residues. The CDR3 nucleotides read TGTGCCAGCAGTTTATCGAGGACAGGGGAGGAAGATACGCAGTATTTT. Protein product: CASSLSRTGEEDTQYF.

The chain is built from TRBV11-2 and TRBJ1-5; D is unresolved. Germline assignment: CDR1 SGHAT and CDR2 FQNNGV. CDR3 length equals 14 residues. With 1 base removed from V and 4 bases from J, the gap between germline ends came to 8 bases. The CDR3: CASSLGVSNQPQHF. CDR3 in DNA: TGTGCCAGCAGCTTAGGGGTCAGTAATCAGCCCCAGCATTTT.

CDR3 nucleotides: TGTGCCAGCAGCGTAGGGGGAGGGGACACTGAAGCTTTCTTT. It is translated as CASSVGGGDTEAFF. The chain is built from TRBV9 and TRBJ1-1; D might be TRBD1 (5 bases). V was clipped by 0 bases and J by 3 bases, with 9 bases between them. The CDR3 contains 14 residues. The V gene's germline CDR1 is SGDLS and CDR2 YYNGEE.

The CDR3 DNA reads TGTGCCAGCAGACCCGACAGGGTCACTGAAGCTTTCTTT. Translation gives CASRPDRVTEAFF. The gene calls are TRBV7-2 and TRBJ1-1; 7 bases fit TRBD1. The CDR3 covers 13 residues. V trimming: 6 bases; J trimming: 4 bases; junction bases outside the gene matches: 5. Germline V gives CDR1 SGHTA, CDR2 FQGNSA. Complete variable domain (other parts from reference TRBV7-2 and TRBJ1-1): GAGVSQSPSNKVTEKGKDVELRCDPISGHTALYWYRQSLGQGLEFLIYFQGNSAPDKSGLPSDRFSAERTGGSVSTLTIQRTQQEDSAVYLCASRPDRVTEAFFGQGTRLTVV.

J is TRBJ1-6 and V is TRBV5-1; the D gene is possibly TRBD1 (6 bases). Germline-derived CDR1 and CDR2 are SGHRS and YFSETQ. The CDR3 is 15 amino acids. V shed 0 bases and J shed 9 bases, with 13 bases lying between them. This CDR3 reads CASSLVAGGSSPLHF. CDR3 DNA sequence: TGCGCCAGCAGCTTGGTGGCGGGGGGCAGTTCACCCCTCCACTTT.

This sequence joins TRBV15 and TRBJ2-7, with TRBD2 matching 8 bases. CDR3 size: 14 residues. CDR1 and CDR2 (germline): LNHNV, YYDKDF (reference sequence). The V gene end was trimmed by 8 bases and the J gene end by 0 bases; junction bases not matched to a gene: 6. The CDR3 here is CATRALAASYEQYF. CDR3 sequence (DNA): TGTGCCACCCGCGCACTAGCGGCCTCCTACGAGCAGTACTTC.